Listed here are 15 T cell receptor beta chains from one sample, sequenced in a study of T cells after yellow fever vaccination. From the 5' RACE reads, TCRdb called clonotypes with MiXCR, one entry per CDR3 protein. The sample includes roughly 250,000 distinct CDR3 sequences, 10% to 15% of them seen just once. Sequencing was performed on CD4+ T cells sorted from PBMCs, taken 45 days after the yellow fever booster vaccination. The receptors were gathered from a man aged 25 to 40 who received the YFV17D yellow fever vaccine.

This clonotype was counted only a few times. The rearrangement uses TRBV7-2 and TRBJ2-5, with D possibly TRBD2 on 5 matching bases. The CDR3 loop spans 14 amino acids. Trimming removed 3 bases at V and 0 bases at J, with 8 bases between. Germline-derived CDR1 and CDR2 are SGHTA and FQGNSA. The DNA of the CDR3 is TGTGCCAGCAGCTTCGAGGGATACCAAGAGACCCAGTACTTC. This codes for CASSFEGYQETQYF.

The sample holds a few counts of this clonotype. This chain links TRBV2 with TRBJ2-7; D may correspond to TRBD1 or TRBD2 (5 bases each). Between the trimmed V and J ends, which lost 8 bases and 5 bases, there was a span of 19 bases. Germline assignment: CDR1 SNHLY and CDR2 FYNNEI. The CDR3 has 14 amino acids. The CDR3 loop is CASGRGAGYHEQYF. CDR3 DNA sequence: TGTGCCAGCGGACGGGGCGCAGGGTACCACGAGCAGTACTTC.

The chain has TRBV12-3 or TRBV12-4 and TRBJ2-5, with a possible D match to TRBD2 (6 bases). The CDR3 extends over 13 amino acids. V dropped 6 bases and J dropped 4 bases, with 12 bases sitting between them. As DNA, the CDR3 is TGTGCCAGCAGCACACTAGCACCAGAGACCCAGTACTTC. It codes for CASSTLAPETQYF.

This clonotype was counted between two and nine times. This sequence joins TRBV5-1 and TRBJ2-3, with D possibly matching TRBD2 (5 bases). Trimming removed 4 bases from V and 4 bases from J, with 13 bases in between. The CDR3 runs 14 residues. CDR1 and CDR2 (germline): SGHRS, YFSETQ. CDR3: CASSRPDSSDTQYF. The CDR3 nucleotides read TGCGCCAGCAGCCGTCCGGACTCCTCAGATACGCAGTATTTT. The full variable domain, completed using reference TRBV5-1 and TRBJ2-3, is KAGVTQTPRYLIKTRGQQVTLSCSPISGHRSVSWYQQTPGQGLQFLFEYFSETQRNKGNFPGRFSGRQFSNSRSEMNVSTLELGDSALYLCASSRPDSSDTQYFGPGTRLTVL.

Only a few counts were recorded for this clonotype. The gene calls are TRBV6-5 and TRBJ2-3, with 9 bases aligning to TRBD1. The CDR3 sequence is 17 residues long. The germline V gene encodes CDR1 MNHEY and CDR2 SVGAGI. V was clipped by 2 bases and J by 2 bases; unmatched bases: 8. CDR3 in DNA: TGTGCCAGCAGTTACACCCTGGGACAGGGACCCACAGATACGCAGTATTTT. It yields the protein CASSYTLGQGPTDTQYF.

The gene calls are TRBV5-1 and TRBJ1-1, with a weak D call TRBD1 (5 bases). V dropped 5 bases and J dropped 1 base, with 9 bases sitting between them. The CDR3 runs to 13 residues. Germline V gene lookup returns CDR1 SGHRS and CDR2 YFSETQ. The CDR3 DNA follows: TGCGCCAGCAGTAATCAGGGGAACACTGAAGCTTTCTTT. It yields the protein CASSNQGNTEAFF.

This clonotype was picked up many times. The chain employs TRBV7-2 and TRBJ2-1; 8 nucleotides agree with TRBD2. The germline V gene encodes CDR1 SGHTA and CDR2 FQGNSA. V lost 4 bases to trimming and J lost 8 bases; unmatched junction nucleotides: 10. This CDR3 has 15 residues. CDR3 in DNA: TGTGCCAGCAGCTCTACTAGCGGCCAGCGCTATGAGCAGTTCTTC. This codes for CASSSTSGQRYEQFF.

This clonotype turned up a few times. DNA for the CDR3: TGCGCCAGCAGCTCGGGACTTACCCGGGACGGCTACGAGCAGTACTTC. Its translation: CASSSGLTRDGYEQYF. This chain links TRBV5-1 with TRBJ2-7; the D gene is possibly TRBD2 (6 bases). Germline lookup yields CDR1 SGHRS and CDR2 YFSETQ. V was trimmed by 3 bases and J by 3 bases, leaving 19 bases between them. The CDR3 runs 16 residues.

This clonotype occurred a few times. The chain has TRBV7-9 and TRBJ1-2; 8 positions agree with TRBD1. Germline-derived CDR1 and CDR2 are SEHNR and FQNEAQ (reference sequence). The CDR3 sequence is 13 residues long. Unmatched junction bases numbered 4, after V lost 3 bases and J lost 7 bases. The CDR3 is CASSLTGVSGYTF. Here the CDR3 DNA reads TGTGCCAGCAGCTTGACAGGGGTGTCTGGCTACACCTTC.

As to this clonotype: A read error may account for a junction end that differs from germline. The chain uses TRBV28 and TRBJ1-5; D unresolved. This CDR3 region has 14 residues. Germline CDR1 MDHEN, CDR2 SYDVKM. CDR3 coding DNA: TGTGCCAGCAGTTTATATGAGGTCAATAAGCCCCAGCATTTT. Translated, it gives CASSLYEVNKPQHF.

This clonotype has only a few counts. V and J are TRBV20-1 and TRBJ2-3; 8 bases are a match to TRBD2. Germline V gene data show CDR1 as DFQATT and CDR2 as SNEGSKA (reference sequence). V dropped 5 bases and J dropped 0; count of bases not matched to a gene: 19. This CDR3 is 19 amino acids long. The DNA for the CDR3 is TGCAGTGCTCCTGACGGGGTAGCGGGAAGATCAATAAGCACAGATACGCAGTATTTT. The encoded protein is CSAPDGVAGRSISTDTQYF.

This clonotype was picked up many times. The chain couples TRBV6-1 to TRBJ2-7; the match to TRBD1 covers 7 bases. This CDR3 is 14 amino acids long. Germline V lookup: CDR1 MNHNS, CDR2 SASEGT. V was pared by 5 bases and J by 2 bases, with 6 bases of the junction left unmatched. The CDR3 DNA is TGTGCCAGCAGTACCGGACAGGCCCCCTACGAGCAGTACTTC. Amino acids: CASSTGQAPYEQYF.

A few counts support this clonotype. CDR3 sequence (DNA): TGTGCCAGCAGCTTGGGAGGGGGTTCTGCCAAAAACATTCAGTACTTC. This sequence encodes CASSLGGGSAKNIQYF. This chain uses TRBV5-6 with TRBJ2-4, with a tentative D call TRBD1 (6 bases). CDR3 size: 16 residues. Trimming took off 0 bases at V and 1 base at J, with 11 bases between the two ends. Looked up from germline, CDR1 is SGHDT and CDR2 is YYEEEE.

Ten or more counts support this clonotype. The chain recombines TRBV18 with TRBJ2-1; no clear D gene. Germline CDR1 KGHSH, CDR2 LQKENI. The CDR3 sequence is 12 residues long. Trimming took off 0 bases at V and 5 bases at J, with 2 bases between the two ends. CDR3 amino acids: CASSPPDNEQFF. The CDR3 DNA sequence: TGTGCCAGCTCACCACCGGACAATGAGCAGTTCTTC.

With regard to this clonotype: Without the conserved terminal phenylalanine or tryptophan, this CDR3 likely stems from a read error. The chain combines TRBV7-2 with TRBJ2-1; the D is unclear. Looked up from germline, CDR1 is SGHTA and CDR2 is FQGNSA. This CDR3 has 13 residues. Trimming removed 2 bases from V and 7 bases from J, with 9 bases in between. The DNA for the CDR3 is TGTGCCAGCAGCTTAATAACGGAGAATGAGCAGTTCCTC. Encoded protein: CASSLITENEQFL.